One sample yielded the 19 T cell receptor beta chains listed below, sequenced in a study of ipilimumab plus nivolumab after autologous stem cell transplantation. Measured with immunoSEQ multiplex PCR; TCRdb has only the in-frame clones, and not every one. Of roughly 25,000 clones in the sample, 86% are singletons; the top ten hold 5.2%. The sequencing here drew on PBMCs, taken in a trial of ipilimumab plus nivolumab as post-transplant consolidation. Receptors were obtained from a male donor with diffuse large B-cell lymphoma.

This clone was seen just once. This chain's CDR3 is CATSRVKGQGGNEQFF. As DNA, the CDR3 is TGTGCCACCAGCAGAGTTAAAGGACAGGGGGGGAATGAGCAGTTCTTC. The gene calls are TRBV15 and TRBJ2-1; 10 bases agree with TRBD1. Germline V CDR1 and CDR2: LNHNV, YYDKDF (reference sequence). J gave up 7 bases and V 1 base, and 7 bases lay outside the gene matches. This CDR3 contains 16 residues.

The rearrangement links TRBV19 to TRBJ2-7; 12 nucleotides match TRBD1. The V segment lost 3 bases and the J segment 2 bases; nucleotides outside the gene matches: 2. The germline CDR1 and CDR2 sequences are LNHDA and SQIVND (reference sequence). The CDR3 extends over 15 amino acids. The CDR3 protein is CASSMGTGGTYEQYF. The CDR3, as DNA: TGTGCCAGTAGTATGGGGACAGGGGGCACCTACGAGCAGTACTTC. Together with reference TRBV19 and TRBJ2-7, the CDR3 gives the full variable domain: DGGITQSPKYLFRKEGQNVTLSCEQNLNHDAMYWYRQDPGQGLRLIYYSQIVNDFQKGDIAEGYSVSREKKESFPLTVTSAQKNPTAFYLCASSMGTGGTYEQYFGPGTRLTVT.

The chain uses TRBV9 and TRBJ2-1; 10 bases are shared with TRBD2. Germline CDR1 SGDLS, CDR2 YYNGEE. CDR3 length equals 13 residues. Trimming took 0 bases from V and 10 from J; bases not matched to a gene: 1. CDR3 nucleotide sequence: TGTGCCAGCAGCGTAGCTAGCGGGGGCGAGCAGTTCTTC. This translates into CASSVASGGEQFF.

The chain has TRBV16 and TRBJ2-1; TRBD2 aligns across 10 bases. The CDR3 loop spans 18 amino acids. Trimming cost V 4 bases and J 1 base; bases outside gene matches: 10. The germline V gene encodes CDR1 KGHSY and CDR2 FQNENV. The CDR3 nucleotides read TGTGCCAGCAGCCCCGACCTTAGCGGGGGGAGTTCCTACAATGAGCAGTTCTTC. It specifies CASSPDLSGGSSYNEQFF.

This clone came up a few times. The CDR3, as DNA: TGTGCCAGCAGTGAATGGGCAGACTACGAGCAGTACTTC. This translates into CASSEWADYEQYF. The V call is TRBV6-1, the J call TRBJ2-7; the D is unclear. The V end was cut by 2 bases, the J end by 3 bases, with 8 bases between. CDR3 length: 13 residues. CDR1 and CDR2 from the germline V gene are MNHNS and SASEGT.

V and J are TRBV2 and TRBJ2-5, with 7 bases that match TRBD1. This CDR3 has 18 amino acids. Germline assignment: CDR1 SNHLY and CDR2 FYNNEI. V gave up 5 bases and J gave up 6 bases; unmatched junction bases: 21. The CDR3 protein is CASSLVLSLQGNRKTQYF. CDR3 DNA: TGTGCCAGCAGTTTAGTGCTCTCCCTACAGGGGAATAGGAAGACCCAGTACTTC.

For the CDR3, the DNA is TGTGCCAGCAGCGTTTTACAGGGGACGAACACCGGGGAGCTGTTTTTT. The encoded protein is CASSVLQGTNTGELFF. The chain employs TRBV5-4 and TRBJ2-2; 7 nucleotides match TRBD1. Germline CDR1 reads SGHNT; CDR2 reads YYREEE (reference sequence). J lost 0 bases, V lost 4 bases, and 6 bases had no gene match. This CDR3 spans 16 amino acids.

This chain uses TRBV19 with TRBJ1-6; unclear D gene. CDR1 is LNHDA, CDR2 SQIVND, per germline (reference sequence). The CDR3 covers 15 residues. The ends were cut back, 3 bases at V and 9 bases at J, with 15 bases in the middle. CDR3 sequence (DNA): TGTGCCAGTAGTATCGGCGGGGAGCTGAGTTCACCCCTCCACTTT. Translating it yields CASSIGGELSSPLHF.

This clone was seen only once. The chain joins TRBV5-6 to TRBJ2-5; D is possibly TRBD2 (5 bases). Trimming pared 2 bases from V and 1 base from J, leaving 12 bases between. From germline, CDR1 is SGHDT and CDR2 YYEEEE. This CDR3 has 15 amino acids. The CDR3 sequence: CASSFLLDSQETQYF. The DNA of the CDR3 is TGTGCCAGCAGCTTCCTACTAGATAGCCAAGAGACCCAGTACTTC.

V and J are TRBV7-8 and TRBJ1-2; D remains ambiguous. The germline V and J ends were trimmed by 5 bases and 7 bases, with 23 bases remaining between them. The CDR3 extends over 16 amino acids. CDR1 is SGHVS and CDR2 is FQNEAQ in the germline V gene. CDR3 sequence (DNA): TGTGCCAGCAGCAAGGAAGCCCCCCCTCTCGGGAGTGGCTACACCTTC. This gives the protein CASSKEAPPLGSGYTF. The variable domain in full, with the rest retrieved from reference TRBV7-8 and TRBJ1-2, is GAGVSQSPRYKVAKRGQDVALRCDPISGHVSLFWYQQALGQGPEFLTYFQNEAQLDKSGLPSDRFFAERPEGSVSTLKIQRTQQEDSAVYLCASSKEAPPLGSGYTFGSGTRLTVV.

The CDR3 coding sequence is TGTGCCAGCAGCTTGAATTCTGGACTTGGGGACGAGCAGTACTTC. Translation gives CASSLNSGLGDEQYF. The chain joins TRBV5-5 to TRBJ2-7; the D gene is possibly TRBD2 (5 bases). The CDR3 sequence is 15 residues long. Trimming removed 1 base at V and 5 bases at J, with 16 bases between. CDR1 SGHKS and CDR2 YYEKEE come from the germline V gene (reference sequence).

The chain has TRBV11-2 and TRBJ2-2, with a weak D call TRBD1 (7 bases). CDR1 SGHAT and CDR2 FQNNGV come from the germline V gene. The length of the CDR3 is 14 residues. V dropped 1 base and J dropped 7 bases, with 10 bases sitting between them. The chain's CDR3 is CASSLGRGRGELFF. The CDR3 region has the DNA TGTGCCAGCAGCTTAGGGAGGGGGCGCGGGGAGCTGTTTTTT.

This sequence joins TRBV18 and TRBJ1-2, with D unclear. V gave up 0 bases and J gave up 2 bases, with 13 bases separating them. The V gene's germline CDR1 is KGHSH and CDR2 LQKENI. The CDR3 runs to 16 residues. Written as DNA, the CDR3 is TGTGCCAGCTCACCACCGTCATTGGCAGCCAACTATGGCTACACCTTC. Its translation: CASSPPSLAANYGYTF.

CDR3 region: CASSLPGQLNYGYTF. Here the CDR3 DNA reads TGTGCCAGCAGCTTACCGGGACAGCTTAACTATGGCTACACCTTC. The chain combines TRBV7-2 with TRBJ1-2; 7 positions agree with TRBD1. Germline V gene sequence: CDR1 SGHTA, CDR2 FQGNSA. V lost 2 bases and J lost 1; bases outside the gene matches: 4. The CDR3 runs to 15 residues.

The V gene is TRBV5-6, the J gene TRBJ2-3, with D possibly matching TRBD2 (6 bases). Deletions cut 1 base from V and 5 bases from J, with 14 bases between. Germline V gives CDR1 SGHDT, CDR2 YYEEEE. The CDR3 is 15 residues long. The CDR3 here is CASSLNAGRGDTQYF. CDR3 bases: TGTGCCAGCAGCTTGAACGCGGGGCGGGGAGATACGCAGTATTTT. The full variable domain, its missing parts supplied by reference TRBV5-6 and TRBJ2-3, is DAGVTQSPTHLIKTRGQQVTLRCSPKSGHDTVSWYQQALGQGPQFIFQYYEEEERQRGNFPDRFSGHQFPNYSSELNVNALLLGDSALYLCASSLNAGRGDTQYFGPGTRLTVL.

J is TRBJ2-7 and V is TRBV13; 9 bases are a match to TRBD1. This CDR3 has 15 residues. V lost 5 bases to trimming and J lost 2 bases; unmatched junction nucleotides: 7. Germline V gene lookup returns CDR1 PRHDT and CDR2 FYEKMQ (reference sequence). The CDR3 DNA reads as TGTGCCAGCAGCCGCAGGGACAGGGTGGCCTACGAGCAGTACTTC. Protein: CASSRRDRVAYEQYF.

CDR3 nucleotides: TGTGCCAGCAGCCCCCAGGGACTAGCGGGTCATGAGCAGTTCTTC. Protein: CASSPQGLAGHEQFF. The chain uses TRBV7-3 and TRBJ2-1; 12 nucleotides align to TRBD2. Germline values: CDR1 SGHTA, CDR2 FQGTGA. J gave up 8 bases and V 5 bases, and 7 bases lay outside the gene matches. This CDR3 contains 15 residues.

Only one count was recorded for this clone. A read error may account for a junction end that differs from germline. The V gene is TRBV6-5, the J gene TRBJ2-3; D possibly corresponds to TRBD2 (6 bases). Germline V CDR1 and CDR2: MNHEY, SVGAGI. The CDR3 loop spans 12 amino acids. CDR3 residues: CASADYTGTQYF. The DNA of the CDR3 is TGTGCCAGCGCGGACTACACAGGTACGCAGTATTTT.

The chain carries TRBV18 and TRBJ2-7; 7 bases align to TRBD1. Germline trimming cut 2 bases from V and 2 bases from J; bases unmatched to any gene: 6. The CDR3 spans 15 residues. Germline loops: CDR1 KGHSH, CDR2 LQKENI. The CDR3 DNA sequence: TGTGCCAGCTCACCAAGTACCGGGACAGCCTACGAGCAGTACTTC. Its protein is CASSPSTGTAYEQYF.